The 29 T cell receptor beta chains in this list originate from one sample, sequenced in a study of cytomegalovirus exposure and HLA in healthy donors. The primer mix had 60 Vbeta and 13 Jbeta primers. Sequencing used immunoSEQ multiplex PCR; TCRdb keeps in-frame clones, though not all of them. The table records about 190,000 clones, around 75% of them present only once. The sequenced sample consisted of PBMCs. The receptors originated from a man between 35 and 55 years old in good health and CMV-seropositive.

The chain links TRBV10-1 to TRBJ1-5, with unresolved D. The germline V and J ends were trimmed by 7 bases and 1 base, with 11 bases remaining between them. The germline V gene has CDR1 WNHNN and CDR2 SYGVQD (reference sequence). CDR3 length equals 14 residues. The CDR3 region is CASMGRKSNQPQHF. Written as DNA, the CDR3 is TGCGCCAGCATGGGCAGAAAGAGCAATCAGCCCCAGCATTTT.

This rearrangement joins TRBV6-5 to TRBJ1-2; 7 positions agree with TRBD1. V gave up 5 bases and J gave up 4 bases; unmatched junction bases: 4. In germline, CDR1 is MNHEY, CDR2 SVGAGI. The CDR3 is 13 amino acids. As DNA, the CDR3 is TGTGCCAGCAGTAATCCAGGGGGCTATGGCTACACCTTC. Protein: CASSNPGGYGYTF.

This clone was seen a handful of times. The CDR3 sequence: CASKIFGELFF. CDR3 sequence (DNA): TGTGCCAGCAAAATATTCGGTGAACTGTTTTTT. The rearrangement links TRBV6-1 to TRBJ1-4; D is undetermined. Germline loops: CDR1 MNHNS, CDR2 SASEGT. V dropped 7 bases and J dropped 12 bases, with 12 bases sitting between them. There are 11 residues in the CDR3.

This clone was found once. V gene TRBV7-9 combines with J gene TRBJ1-1, with 7 nucleotides matching TRBD1. V gave up 3 bases and J gave up 0 bases; unmatched junction bases: 4. The CDR3 totals 15 residues. From germline, CDR1 is SEHNR and CDR2 FQNEAQ (reference sequence). CDR3 sequence reads: CASSFDRAVNTEAFF. Here the CDR3 DNA reads TGTGCCAGCAGCTTTGACAGGGCGGTGAACACTGAAGCTTTCTTT.

The chain recombines TRBV6-6 with TRBJ1-2, with 7 bases matching TRBD1. CDR3 length: 13 residues. Germline loops: CDR1 MNHNY, CDR2 SVGAGI (reference sequence). V gave up 5 bases and J gave up 3 bases; unmatched junction bases: 3. CDR3 residues: CASSGTAYYGYTF. CDR3 bases: TGTGCCAGCAGTGGGACAGCCTACTATGGCTACACCTTC.

The sample holds a few counts of this clone. V and J are TRBV13 and TRBJ1-1; 10 bases are shared with TRBD1. This CDR3 spans 17 amino acids. Germline-derived CDR1 and CDR2 are PRHDT and FYEKMQ (reference sequence). V was pared by 5 bases and J by 7 bases, with 16 bases of the junction left unmatched. CDR3 DNA: TGTGCCAGCAGCCCTCGGACAGGGGGTCCAGAGACTTTTGAAGCTTTCTTT. Its protein product is CASSPRTGGPETFEAFF.

The chain carries TRBV7-9 and TRBJ1-3, with D possibly TRBD1 on 6 matching bases. The CDR3 consists of 17 residues. Germline loops: CDR1 SEHNR, CDR2 FQNEAQ (reference sequence). The V gene lost 7 bases and the J gene lost 1 base, with 20 bases spanning the gap. The CDR3 region is CASTIGGVVGSGNTIYF. CDR3 sequence (DNA): TGTGCCAGCACCATAGGGGGGGTAGTCGGTTCTGGAAACACCATATATTTT. Combining the CDR3 with reference TRBV7-9 and TRBJ1-3 gives the whole variable domain DTGVSQNPRHKITKRGQNVTFRCDPISEHNRLYWYRQTLGQGPEFLTYFQNEAQLEKSRLLSDRFSAERPKGSFSTLEIQRTEQGDSAMYLCASTIGGVVGSGNTIYFGEGSWLTVV.

The chain has TRBV30 and TRBJ2-3; 8 bases are a match to TRBD2. Germline loops: CDR1 GTSNPN, CDR2 SVGIG (reference sequence). CDR3 length: 13 amino acids. V lost 7 bases to trimming and J lost 1 base; unmatched junction nucleotides: 4. The CDR3 DNA reads as TGTGCCTCTGGACTAGCTCGCACAGATACGCAGTATTTT. This codes for CASGLARTDTQYF. Combining the CDR3 with reference TRBV30 and TRBJ2-3 gives the whole variable domain SQTIHQWPATLVQPVGSPLSLECTVEGTSNPNLYWYRQAAGRGLQLLFYSVGIGQISSEVPQNLSASRPQDRQFILSSKKLLLSDSGFYLCASGLARTDTQYFGPGTRLTVL.

The V gene is TRBV19, the J gene TRBJ1-1; the match to TRBD1 covers 9 bases. The CDR3 length is 14 residues. V dropped 5 bases and J dropped 7; count of bases not matched to a gene: 8. CDR1 and CDR2 from the germline V gene are LNHDA and SQIVND (reference sequence). The DNA for the CDR3 is TGTGCCAGTAGTGGGGACAGGGCAGGGATTGAAGCTTTCTTT. This sequence encodes CASSGDRAGIEAFF.

The V gene is TRBV4-3, the J gene TRBJ1-6, with D perhaps TRBD1 (6 bases). Deletions cut 5 bases from V and 2 bases from J, with 10 bases between. Germline values: CDR1 LGHNA, CDR2 YSLEER. This CDR3 region has 15 residues. CDR3 sequence: CASSGGQTYNSPLHF. The CDR3 DNA is TGCGCCAGCAGCGGAGGACAGACCTATAATTCACCCCTCCACTTT.

This chain links TRBV5-1 with TRBJ2-7; 12 nucleotides line up with TRBD2. V gave up 1 base and J gave up 6 bases; unmatched junction bases: 2. Germline V gene sequence: CDR1 SGHRS, CDR2 YFSETQ. The CDR3 is 14 amino acids. This CDR3 reads CASSLLAGGAEQYF. The CDR3 nucleotides read TGCGCCAGCAGCTTGCTAGCGGGGGGGGCCGAGCAGTACTTC.

This clone showed up just a few times. The gene calls are TRBV18 and TRBJ1-3, with a possible D match to TRBD1 (5 bases). V was cut by 5 bases and J by 5 bases, with 16 bases left in between. The CDR3 is made up of 15 amino acids. Germline assignment: CDR1 KGHSH and CDR2 LQKENI. The chain's CDR3 is CASSSPGGLRNTIYF. The CDR3 DNA reads TGTGCCAGCTCATCCCCCGGGGGTCTACGAAACACCATATATTTT. Full variable domain (remainder filled in from reference TRBV18 and TRBJ1-3): NAGVMQNPRHLVRRRGQEARLRCSPMKGHSHVYWYRQLPEEGLKFMVYLQKENIIDESGMPKERFSAEFPKEGPSILRIQQVVRGDSAAYFCASSSPGGLRNTIYFGEGSWLTVV.

The rearrangement links TRBV19 to TRBJ2-3; TRBD2 matches 8 bases. Trimming took 7 bases from V and 5 from J; bases not matched to a gene: 11. Germline CDR1 LNHDA, CDR2 SQIVND (reference sequence). There are 15 residues in the CDR3. This chain's CDR3 is CASTDTSGGEDTQYF. DNA of the CDR3: TGTGCCAGTACCGATACAAGCGGGGGAGAAGATACGCAGTATTTT. Variable domain in full (rest from reference TRBV19 and TRBJ2-3): DGGITQSPKYLFRKEGQNVTLSCEQNLNHDAMYWYRQDPGQGLRLIYYSQIVNDFQKGDIAEGYSVSREKKESFPLTVTSAQKNPTAFYLCASTDTSGGEDTQYFGPGTRLTVL.

The V and J genes are TRBV5-1 and TRBJ2-3; TRBD1 aligns across 10 bases. CDR3 length equals 16 residues. Germline CDR1 SGHRS, CDR2 YFSETQ. With V trimmed by 0 bases and J by 4 bases, 5 bases remained unmatched. The CDR3 protein is CASSLEGQGMSDTQYF. DNA for the CDR3: TGCGCCAGCAGCTTGGAGGGACAGGGGATGTCAGATACGCAGTATTTT.

CDR3 residues: CASSSKSGGDYNEQFF. CDR3 nucleotides: TGTGCCAGCTCATCTAAGAGCGGGGGGGACTACAATGAGCAGTTCTTC. The chain links TRBV18 to TRBJ2-1; 10 bases are shared with TRBD2. This CDR3 has 16 residues. CDR1 KGHSH and CDR2 LQKENI come from the germline V gene. J lost 3 bases, V lost 5 bases, and 7 bases had no gene match.

V and J are TRBV9 and TRBJ2-7; 7 bases align to TRBD1. V gave up 4 bases and J gave up 6 bases; unmatched junction bases: 10. The CDR3 runs 14 residues. Germline values: CDR1 SGDLS, CDR2 YYNGEE. CDR3 sequence: CASSLFDRASEQYF. CDR3 DNA: TGTGCCAGCAGCCTCTTTGACAGGGCCTCCGAGCAGTACTTC. Supplemented by reference TRBV9 and TRBJ2-7, the full variable domain reads DSGVTQTPKHLITATGQRVTLRCSPRSGDLSVYWYQQSLDQGLQFLIQYYNGEERAKGNILERFSAQQFPDLHSELNLSSLELGDSALYFCASSLFDRASEQYFGPGTRLTVT.

The chain couples TRBV7-3 to TRBJ2-2, with a possible D match to TRBD2 (5 bases). V was clipped by 8 bases and J by 4 bases, with 14 bases between them. CDR3 size: 14 residues. Germline CDR1 is SGHTA and CDR2 is FQGTGA. The CDR3 sequence: CASRGALTTGELFF. The CDR3 bases are TGTGCCAGCCGGGGAGCGTTAACCACCGGGGAGCTGTTTTTT.

V usage is TRBV11-3 and J usage is TRBJ1-5, with D unresolved. The germline CDR1 and CDR2 sequences are SGHNT and YENEEA. The CDR3 loop spans 15 amino acids. V lost 5 bases, J lost 4 bases, and 15 bases lay in between. The CDR3 spells CASSTFWRENQPQHF. In nucleotides, the CDR3 is TGTGCCAGCAGCACTTTTTGGAGGGAAAATCAGCCCCAGCATTTT.

The V and J genes are TRBV5-6 and TRBJ1-4, with 12 bases identical to TRBD1. The CDR3 extends over 17 amino acids. Losses at the gene ends were 0 bases for V and 8 bases for J; bases not matched to a gene: 8. CDR1 and CDR2 from the germline V gene are SGHDT and YYEEEE. This CDR3 reads CASSLVGQGARSEKLFF. The CDR3 DNA sequence: TGTGCCAGCAGCTTGGTGGGACAGGGGGCCCGGAGCGAAAAACTGTTTTTT.

The chain has TRBV2 and TRBJ2-1; 7 bases are a match to TRBD2. Germline V gene sequence: CDR1 SNHLY, CDR2 FYNNEI. Losses at the gene ends were 0 bases for V and 10 bases for J; bases not matched to a gene: 12. The CDR3 contains 16 residues. The CDR3 nucleotides are TGTGCCAGCAGTGAAGCGCTGGGAGGGGCAACTGGGGAGCAGTTCTTC. Its translation is CASSEALGGATGEQFF.

A word on this clone: This sample includes further DNA sequences coding for the same CDR3. This chain joins TRBV29-1 and TRBJ2-1, with 10 positions matching TRBD1. Germline V gene data show CDR1 as SQVTM and CDR2 as ANQGSEA. With 6 bases clipped from V and 4 bases from J, the junction kept 6 bases outside the gene matches. The CDR3 is 14 residues long. The CDR3 sequence: CSVPGQGNYNEQFF. The CDR3, as DNA: TGCAGCGTGCCGGGACAGGGGAATTACAATGAGCAGTTCTTC.

The chain is built from TRBV10-3 and TRBJ1-1; the D gene is possibly TRBD1 (6 bases). CDR3 length: 14 residues. Germline values: CDR1 ENHRY, CDR2 SYGVKD. V was trimmed by 6 bases and J by 0 bases, leaving 11 bases between them. The CDR3 spells CAIRPTGLNTEAFF. Here the CDR3 DNA reads TGTGCCATCAGGCCGACAGGATTGAACACTGAAGCTTTCTTT.

This sequence joins TRBV18 and TRBJ2-2, with 7 bases identical to TRBD1. V was clipped by 3 bases and J by 4 bases; unmatched bases: 5. The CDR3 is 15 residues long. Germline V lookup: CDR1 KGHSH, CDR2 LQKENI. The CDR3, as DNA: TGTGCCAGCTCACCCACGACAGGGACCACCGGGGAGCTGTTTTTT. It is translated as CASSPTTGTTGELFF.

J is TRBJ2-7 and V is TRBV10-2; D is undetermined. CDR1 is WSHSY and CDR2 is SAAADI in the germline V gene. CDR3 length: 14 residues. V lost 5 bases, J lost 0 bases, and 11 bases lay in between. CDR3 DNA sequence: TGCGCCAGCAGTTCCTACAGCACCTCCTACGAGCAGTACTTC. Translation gives CASSSYSTSYEQYF.

The chain uses TRBV6-5 and TRBJ2-7, with no clear D. CDR3 length equals 15 residues. CDR1 is MNHEY, CDR2 SVGAGI, per germline. The V end was cut by 5 bases, the J end by 0 bases, with 14 bases between. For the CDR3, the DNA is TGTGCCAGCAGTCGCCGCCAGGCGTACTCCTACGAGCAGTACTTC. This codes for CASSRRQAYSYEQYF.

This clone came up a few times. The gene calls are TRBV5-1 and TRBJ2-7, with 12 bases lining up with TRBD1. CDR1 and CDR2 (germline): SGHRS, YFSETQ. J was trimmed by 6 bases and V by 3 bases; bases with no gene match: 10. The CDR3 sequence is 16 residues long. In DNA form, the CDR3 reads TGCGCCAGCAGCTGGACCGGGGACAGGGGGCTTGGCGAGCAGTACTTC. It encodes CASSWTGDRGLGEQYF.

V is TRBV6-6 and J is TRBJ1-5; the D gene is possibly TRBD1 (6 bases). The CDR3 loop spans 14 amino acids. From germline, CDR1 is MNHNY and CDR2 SVGAGI (reference sequence). Trimming cost V 8 bases and J 7 bases, with 18 bases left between them. CDR3 loop: CASSHQGRGQPQHF. The CDR3 DNA sequence: TGTGCCAGCTCACACCAGGGGAGGGGACAGCCCCAGCATTTT.

The rearrangement links TRBV7-9 to TRBJ1-5; 7 nucleotides line up with TRBD1. CDR1 SEHNR and CDR2 FQNEAQ come from the germline V gene (reference sequence). The CDR3 sequence is 15 residues long. The ends lost 5 bases at V and 5 bases at J; junction bases unmatched: 9. In nucleotides, the CDR3 is TGTGCCAGCAGCCCAGGACAGGTAGACTATCAGCCCCAGCATTTT. This codes for CASSPGQVDYQPQHF.

In this sample, this clone turned up a few times. This chain joins TRBV5-1 and TRBJ2-7; weak D call: TRBD2 (5 bases). Germline V gene data show CDR1 as SGHRS and CDR2 as YFSETQ. V was clipped by 8 bases and J by 7 bases, with 19 bases between them. The CDR3 loop spans 13 amino acids. The CDR3 sequence: CASRRYRTGEQYF. CDR3 nucleotides: TGCGCCAGTCGACGGTACCGAACGGGGGAGCAGTACTTC. The entire variable domain, with the rest obtained from reference TRBV5-1 and TRBJ2-7, is as follows: KAGVTQTPRYLIKTRGQQVTLSCSPISGHRSVSWYQQTPGQGLQFLFEYFSETQRNKGNFPGRFSGRQFSNSRSEMNVSTLELGDSALYLCASRRYRTGEQYFGPGTRLTVT.